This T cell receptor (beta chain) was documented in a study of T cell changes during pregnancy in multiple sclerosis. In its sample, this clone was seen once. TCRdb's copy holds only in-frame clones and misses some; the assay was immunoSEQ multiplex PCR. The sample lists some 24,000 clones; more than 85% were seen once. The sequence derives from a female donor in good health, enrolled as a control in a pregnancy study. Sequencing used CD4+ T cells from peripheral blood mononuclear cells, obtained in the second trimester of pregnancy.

The DNA for the CDR3 is TGTGCCAGCAGCTTTCTGACAGGAAACACAGATACGCAGTATTTT. Its translation is CASSFLTGNTDTQYF. The rearrangement links TRBV5-6 to TRBJ2-3; perhaps TRBD1 as D (6 bases). V was cut by 2 bases and J by 2 bases, with 12 bases left in between. Germline assignment: CDR1 SGHDT and CDR2 YYEEEE. This CDR3 has 15 residues.